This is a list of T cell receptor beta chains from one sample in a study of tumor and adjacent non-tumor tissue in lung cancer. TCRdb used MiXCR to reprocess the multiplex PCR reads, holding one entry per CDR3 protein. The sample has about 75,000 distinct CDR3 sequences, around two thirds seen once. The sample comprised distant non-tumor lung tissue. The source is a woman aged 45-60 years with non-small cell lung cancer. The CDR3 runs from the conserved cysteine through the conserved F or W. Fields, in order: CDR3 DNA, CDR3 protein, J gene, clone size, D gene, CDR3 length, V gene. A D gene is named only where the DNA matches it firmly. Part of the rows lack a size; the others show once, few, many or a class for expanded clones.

CDR3 DNA: TGTGCCAGCAGCTTACTTCGTGAGGAGCCCCAGCATTTT
CDR3 protein: CASSLLREEPQHF
J gene: TRBJ1-5
clone size: few
D gene: NA
CDR3 length: 13
V gene: TRBV7-8

CDR3 DNA: TGTACCAGCAGTTACTCCGCTGTCGGGGAGCTGCTTTTT
CDR3 protein: CTSSYSAVGELLF
J gene: TRBJ2-2
clone size: NA
D gene: NA
CDR3 length: 13
V gene: TRBV6-5

CDR3 DNA: TGCGCCAGCAGCCAAGATGCGTCTAGCGGATACAATGAGCAGTTCTTC
CDR3 protein: CASSQDASSGYNEQFF
J gene: TRBJ2-1
clone size: many
D gene: TRBD2
CDR3 length: 16
V gene: TRBV4-1

CDR3 DNA: TGTGCCAGCTGTTTACTAGCGGGAATCGGTGAGCAGTTCTTC
CDR3 protein: CASCLLAGIGEQFF
J gene: TRBJ2-1
clone size: NA
D gene: TRBD2
CDR3 length: 14
V gene: TRBV11-2

CDR3 DNA: TGTGCCAGTAGCTTAGCGTCCGGGACAGGTACGCAGTATTTT
CDR3 protein: CASSLASGTGTQYF
J gene: TRBJ2-3
clone size: NA
D gene: TRBD1
CDR3 length: 14
V gene: TRBV11-1

CDR3 DNA: TGCAGCGTTGTATTGGCGGGAGGTTCCTACTATCAGTACTTC
CDR3 protein: CSVVLAGGSYYQYF
J gene: TRBJ2-7
clone size: NA
D gene: TRBD2
CDR3 length: 14
V gene: TRBV29-1

CDR3 DNA: TGTGCCAGCAGCCCATCTATGTATATGCAGTATTTT
CDR3 protein: CASSPSMYMQYF
J gene: TRBJ2-3
clone size: NA
D gene: NA
CDR3 length: 12
V gene: TRBV28

CDR3 DNA: TGTGCCAGTAGGGAACAGGGGGCCACAGATATGCAGTATTTT
CDR3 protein: CASREQGATDMQYF
J gene: TRBJ2-3
clone size: NA
D gene: TRBD1
CDR3 length: 14
V gene: TRBV12-3/TRBV12-4

CDR3 DNA: TGCGGCAGCAGTCAAGATCGTTACAGGGCGAACACTGAAGTTTTCTTT
CDR3 protein: CGSSQDRYRANTEVFF
J gene: TRBJ1-1
clone size: NA
D gene: NA
CDR3 length: 16
V gene: TRBV4-1

CDR3 DNA: TGTGCCAGCAGTTATTTCGGAGATACGCGGTATTTT
CDR3 protein: CASSYFGDTRYF
J gene: TRBJ2-3
clone size: NA
D gene: NA
CDR3 length: 12
V gene: TRBV11-2

CDR3 DNA: TGTGCCATCAACACCTTGGGACAGGCAAGCAATGAGCAGTTCTTC
CDR3 protein: CAINTLGQASNEQFF
J gene: TRBJ2-1
clone size: NA
D gene: TRBD1
CDR3 length: 15
V gene: TRBV12-3/TRBV12-4

CDR3 DNA: TGTGTCAGCAGCATAACTACAGGGCCTGATACGCAGTATTTT
CDR3 protein: CVSSITTGPDTQYF
J gene: TRBJ2-3
clone size: NA
D gene: NA
CDR3 length: 14
V gene: TRBV11-1

CDR3 DNA: TGCAGCGCTTGGGCCCTCGGGAGCTCTGGGGCCAACGTCCTGACTTTC
CDR3 protein: CSAWALGSSGANVLTF
J gene: TRBJ2-6
clone size: many
D gene: NA
CDR3 length: 16
V gene: TRBV29-1

CDR3 DNA: TGTGCCAGCAGGCCCTTATTGCGGAACTCCTACGAGCAGTACTTC
CDR3 protein: CASRPLLRNSYEQYF
J gene: TRBJ2-7
clone size: many
D gene: NA
CDR3 length: 15
V gene: TRBV6-5

CDR3 DNA: TGTAGTGCTGCAAGGACAGGGAGGTACGAGCAGTACTTC
CDR3 protein: CSAARTGRYEQYF
J gene: TRBJ2-7
clone size: NA
D gene: TRBD1
CDR3 length: 13
V gene: TRBV20-1

CDR3 DNA: TGCAGTGCTACCTTAGCGGGAAGCACAGATACGCAGTATTTT
CDR3 protein: CSATLAGSTDTQYF
J gene: TRBJ2-3
clone size: many
D gene: TRBD2
CDR3 length: 14
V gene: TRBV20-1

CDR3 DNA: TGTGCCAGCAGTATGTCAGGGGTCACCGGGGAGCTGTTTTTT
CDR3 protein: CASSMSGVTGELFF
J gene: TRBJ2-2
clone size: NA
D gene: NA
CDR3 length: 14
V gene: TRBV6-4

CDR3 DNA: TGTGCCAGCAGACCGGGGGGTGCCAATCAGTCCCAGCGTTTT
CDR3 protein: CASRPGGANQSQRF
J gene: TRBJ1-5
clone size: NA
D gene: NA
CDR3 length: 14
V gene: TRBV6-2/TRBV6-3

CDR3 DNA: TGCGCCAGCAGCCAAGGGGGGGATCCAGACAATTCTGGAAACACCATATATTTT
CDR3 protein: CASSQGGDPDNSGNTIYF
J gene: TRBJ1-3
clone size: NA
D gene: NA
CDR3 length: 18
V gene: TRBV4-1

CDR3 DNA: TGTGCCAGCAGGAACAGTGGTTTGGCCGGTGAGCTGTTTTTT
CDR3 protein: CASRNSGLAGELFF
J gene: TRBJ2-2
clone size: once
D gene: NA
CDR3 length: 14
V gene: TRBV6-1

CDR3 DNA: TGCGCCAGCAGCCACGGAACGGGCGCGAGCGACGAGCAGTACTTC
CDR3 protein: CASSHGTGASDEQYF
J gene: TRBJ2-7
clone size: NA
D gene: NA
CDR3 length: 15
V gene: TRBV4-3

CDR3 DNA: TGTGCCAGCAAGGAGGGAGTGGGATACGAGCAGTACTTC
CDR3 protein: CASKEGVGYEQYF
J gene: TRBJ2-7
clone size: few
D gene: NA
CDR3 length: 13
V gene: TRBV11-1

CDR3 DNA: TGTGCCAGCAGCCCACAGGGGGCATTGGGCAATGAGCAGTTCTTC
CDR3 protein: CASSPQGALGNEQFF
J gene: TRBJ2-1
clone size: NA
D gene: TRBD1
CDR3 length: 15
V gene: TRBV28

CDR3 DNA: TGCAGTGCTAGAAGTACTAGCAATGAGCAGCTCTTC
CDR3 protein: CSARSTSNEQLF
J gene: TRBJ2-1
clone size: once
D gene: NA
CDR3 length: 12
V gene: TRBV20-1

CDR3 DNA: TGTGCCAGAAGCTCCCTAGGCAAGCCAGAGCAGTTCTTC
CDR3 protein: CARSSLGKPEQFF
J gene: TRBJ2-1
clone size: NA
D gene: NA
CDR3 length: 13
V gene: TRBV11-2

CDR3 DNA: TGTGCCAGCAGTTTAGCGCCGGGGAGGGCGGAAGATACGCAGTATTTT
CDR3 protein: CASSLAPGRAEDTQYF
J gene: TRBJ2-3
clone size: NA
D gene: TRBD2
CDR3 length: 16
V gene: TRBV12-3/TRBV12-4

CDR3 DNA: TGCAGTGCCCAGTACCGAGTGATTCAAGAGACCCAATACTTC
CDR3 protein: CSAQYRVIQETQYF
J gene: TRBJ2-5
clone size: NA
D gene: NA
CDR3 length: 14
V gene: TRBV20-1

CDR3 DNA: TGTGCCAGCAACTCGCGACTAGTGGGAGACAATGAGCAGTTCTTC
CDR3 protein: CASNSRLVGDNEQFF
J gene: TRBJ2-1
clone size: NA
D gene: NA
CDR3 length: 15
V gene: TRBV11-2

CDR3 DNA: TGCAGTGCTAAAACCCCAGGGCGAGGTGTTGAAATTTTCTTT
CDR3 protein: CSAKTPGRGVEIFF
J gene: TRBJ1-1
clone size: NA
D gene: NA
CDR3 length: 14
V gene: TRBV20-1

CDR3 DNA: TGCAGCGTTGAACTGGCAGGTGGCGAGCAGTACTTC
CDR3 protein: CSVELAGGEQYF
J gene: TRBJ2-7
clone size: many
D gene: NA
CDR3 length: 12
V gene: TRBV29-1

CDR3 DNA: TGTGCCAGCAGCTTACTCGGCAGAAACACAGATACGCAGTGTTTT
CDR3 protein: CASSLLGRNTDTQCF
J gene: TRBJ2-3
clone size: NA
D gene: NA
CDR3 length: 15
V gene: TRBV11-2

CDR3 DNA: TGTGCCAGCAGTGAAAGGGGCGGGAGCGACTCAGATACGCAGTATTTT
CDR3 protein: CASSERGGSDSDTQYF
J gene: TRBJ2-3
clone size: NA
D gene: TRBD2
CDR3 length: 16
V gene: TRBV6-1

CDR3 DNA: TGCAGTGTTGTCGGTCAGAACCCCTACGAGCAGTACTTC
CDR3 protein: CSVVGQNPYEQYF
J gene: TRBJ2-7
clone size: NA
D gene: NA
CDR3 length: 13
V gene: TRBV29-1

CDR3 DNA: TGTGCCAGCAGGCGCACGGGACAGATAATAGAACAGCCCCAGCATTTT
CDR3 protein: CASRRTGQIIEQPQHF
J gene: TRBJ1-5
clone size: NA
D gene: TRBD1
CDR3 length: 16
V gene: TRBV4-2

CDR3 DNA: TGCGCCAGCAGAGGGACAGTTGCAACTAATGAAAAACTGTTTTTT
CDR3 protein: CASRGTVATNEKLFF
J gene: TRBJ1-4
clone size: many
D gene: TRBD1
CDR3 length: 15
V gene: TRBV5-1

CDR3 DNA: TGCAGCGTTGAAGATAGGGTGAGACGTATGATGAACACTGAAGCTTTCTTC
CDR3 protein: CSVEDRVRRMMNTEAFF
J gene: TRBJ1-1
clone size: NA
D gene: NA
CDR3 length: 17
V gene: TRBV29-1

CDR3 DNA: TGCAGTGTTGAGGTGGACGGACTCAATGAGCAGTTCTTC
CDR3 protein: CSVEVDGLNEQFF
J gene: TRBJ2-1
clone size: NA
D gene: NA
CDR3 length: 13
V gene: TRBV29-1

CDR3 DNA: TGTGCCAGCGGCCCATCGTGCGGGGGAAACACCGGGGAGCTGTTTTTT
CDR3 protein: CASGPSCGGNTGELFF
J gene: TRBJ2-2
clone size: NA
D gene: TRBD2
CDR3 length: 16
V gene: TRBV5-4

CDR3 DNA: TGTGCCAGCAGCTCGATAGGGTCGATATCGGACGAGCAGTACTTC
CDR3 protein: CASSSIGSISDEQYF
J gene: TRBJ2-7
clone size: NA
D gene: NA
CDR3 length: 15
V gene: TRBV11-1